The rows below give T cell receptor beta chains drawn from one sample of a study of cytomegalovirus exposure and HLA in healthy donors. TCRdb keeps only in-frame clones here, not all; method: immunoSEQ multiplex PCR. The sample consists of about 200,000 clones, 70% to 80% of them appearing once. The sample comprised PBMCs. The receptor source for this set is a woman in her thirties in good health and CMV-seropositive. Each CDR3 is given with its conserved first and last residue. D genes are given only for firm matches. Size is omitted from some rows. Given values are once, few, many or a class for expanded clones.

v_gene	abundance	j_gene	d_gene	len	CDR3aa	CDR3nt
TRBV14	-	TRBJ2-2	-	16	CASSQVQGPNTGELFF	TGTGCCAGCAGCCAAGTCCAGGGCCCGAACACCGGGGAGCTGTTTTTT
TRBV29-1	-	TRBJ2-1	TRBD2	14	CSVLLATTINEQFF	TGCAGCGTTCTACTAGCGACAACTATAAATGAGCAGTTCTTC
TRBV13	-	TRBJ1-1	-	15	CASSLVLRKGVEAFF	TGTGCCAGCAGCTTAGTTCTCAGAAAGGGGGTTGAAGCTTTCTTT
TRBV2	-	TRBJ2-5	TRBD1	17	CASSEAFFLTGDETQYF	TGTGCCAGCAGTGAAGCTTTTTTTCTGACAGGGGACGAGACCCAGTACTTC
TRBV4-1	-	TRBJ2-5	TRBD2	15	CASSQASGTQETQYF	TGCGCCAGCAGCCAAGCTAGCGGGACCCAAGAGACCCAGTACTTC
TRBV5-4	-	TRBJ2-7	TRBD2	16	CASSLGLAGGPLEQYF	TGTGCCAGCAGCTTGGGACTAGCGGGAGGCCCACTCGAGCAGTACTTC
TRBV4-1	-	TRBJ1-4	-	16	CASSHAWATTNEKLFF	TGCGCCAGCAGCCATGCATGGGCCACAACTAATGAAAAACTGTTTTTT
TRBV30	once	TRBJ1-1	-	15	CACPTTGDSNTEAFF	TGTGCCTGCCCAACGACAGGAGACTCGAACACTGAAGCTTTCTTT
TRBV5-1	once	TRBJ1-4	-	16	CASRFGGRGTNEKLFF	TGCGCCAGCAGGTTCGGGGGGCGCGGAACTAATGAAAAACTGTTTTTT
TRBV2	-	TRBJ2-7	TRBD2	14	CASWGEGSSYEQYF	TGTGCCAGCTGGGGGGAGGGGAGCTCCTACGAGCAGTACTTC
TRBV7-8	-	TRBJ1-1	-	13	CASSLVTSGEAFF	TGTGCCAGCAGCTTAGTTACTTCGGGTGAAGCTTTCTTT
TRBV2	-	TRBJ2-1	-	13	CASRTPSAGEQFF	TGTGCCAGCAGGACTCCTAGCGCAGGTGAGCAGTTCTTC
TRBV6-6	-	TRBJ2-7	-	15	CASSLIGRVVDEQYF	TGTGCCAGCAGTTTGATTGGCAGGGTGGTGGACGAGCAGTACTTC
TRBV11-2	-	TRBJ1-1	TRBD1	14	CASSLQGGNTEAFF	TGTGCCAGCAGCTTACAGGGGGGCAACACTGAAGCTTTCTTT
TRBV4-2	few	TRBJ1-6	TRBD1	20	CASSQAGTGVPSSYNSPLHF	TGTGCCAGCAGCCAGGCTGGGACAGGTGTACCCAGCTCCTATAATTCACCCCTCCACTTT
TRBV4-3	-	TRBJ2-2	TRBD2	17	CASTLAVAGEFTGELFF	TGCGCCAGCACCCTGGCGGTAGCGGGGGAGTTTACCGGGGAGCTGTTTTTT
TRBV7-2	-	TRBJ2-1	TRBD2	16	CASSLRIAGGWNEQFF	TGTGCCAGCAGCTTAAGAATAGCGGGGGGTTGGAATGAGCAGTTCTTC
TRBV7-2	few	TRBJ1-5	TRBD1	14	CASSSGTDHRPQHF	TGTGCCAGCAGTTCCGGGACAGATCATCGGCCCCAGCATTTT
TRBV2	-	TRBJ1-1	-	14	CASSVEGVNTEAFF	TGTGCCAGCAGTGTAGAGGGGGTGAACACTGAAGCTTTCTTT
TRBV7-2	once	TRBJ2-4	-	12	CASSSDRNIQYF	TGTGCCAGCAGCTCCGACAGAAACATTCAGTACTTC
TRBV19	-	TRBJ1-4	-	15	CASKALVLANEKLFF	TGTGCCAGTAAAGCTCTGGTCTTGGCTAATGAAAAACTGTTTTTT
TRBV29-1	-	TRBJ2-2	TRBD1	13	CSVDRVNTGELFF	TGCAGCGTGGACAGGGTGAACACCGGGGAGCTGTTTTTT
TRBV5-6	-	TRBJ1-1	-	17	CASSLFMGATRNTEAFF	TGTGCCAGCAGCTTGTTTATGGGGGCGACCCGGAACACTGAAGCTTTCTTT
TRBV7-6	once	TRBJ1-1	-	13	CASSLLRNTEAFF	TGTGCCAGCAGCTTACTGAGGAACACTGAAGCTTTCTTT
TRBV5-6	-	TRBJ2-3	-	13	CASGLRGTDTQYF	TGTGCCAGCGGATTACGGGGCACAGATACGCAGTATTTT
TRBV28	-	TRBJ2-3	TRBD2	21	CASSSIHDGGTSGSSTDTQYF	TGTGCCAGCAGTTCAATCCACGACGGAGGGACTAGCGGTTCTAGCACAGATACGCAGTATTTT
TRBV6-5	once	TRBJ1-1	-	14	CASSFSSHFTEAFF	TGTGCCAGCAGTTTCTCGTCCCATTTCACTGAAGCTTTCTTT
TRBV11-2	-	TRBJ2-7	-	16	CASSLDLGGDSYEQYF	TGTGCCAGCAGCTTAGATCTTGGGGGCGACTCCTACGAGCAGTACTTC
TRBV7-7	few	TRBJ2-7	-	13	CASSPRSSYEQYF	TGTGCCAGCAGCCCCCGGTCCTCCTACGAGCAGTACTTC
TRBV5-1	-	TRBJ1-1	-	15	CASSLVGEVNTEAFF	TGCGCCAGCAGCTTAGTAGGGGAGGTAAACACTGAAGCTTTCTTT
TRBV6-1	few	TRBJ1-1	-	14	CASSARGGDTEAFF	TGTGCCAGCAGCGCAAGAGGAGGGGACACTGAAGCTTTCTTT
TRBV19	-	TRBJ2-3	-	14	CASSIKSFTDTQYF	TGTGCCAGTAGTATTAAGAGTTTCACAGATACGCAGTATTTT
TRBV29-1	-	TRBJ1-2	-	15	CSVDLAPVLDYGYTF	TGCAGCGTTGATTTGGCCCCAGTATTGGACTATGGCTACACCTTC
TRBV7-9	-	TRBJ2-5	TRBD2	13	CASAGLSQETQYF	TGTGCCAGCGCGGGACTATCCCAAGAGACCCAGTACTTC
TRBV11-3	-	TRBJ2-1	TRBD2	16	CASSLRLASSYNEQFF	TGTGCCAGCAGCTTGCGACTAGCCAGCTCCTACAATGAGCAGTTCTTC
TRBV6-6	-	TRBJ1-3	-	14	CAVYPRQLGNTIYF	TGTGCCGTATACCCCCGACAGCTGGGAAACACCATATATTTT
TRBV29-1	-	TRBJ2-1	-	15	CSVSTPASYYNEQFF	TGCAGCGTTTCCACACCCGCCAGTTACTACAATGAGCAGTTCTTC
TRBV27	-	TRBJ1-2	TRBD1	16	CASSPNYGQGQVIYTF	TGTGCCAGCAGTCCGAACTACGGACAGGGGCAAGTTATCTACACCTTC
TRBV6-4	-	TRBJ2-1	TRBD2	19	CASKAQYLSGRRSYNEQFF	TGTGCCAGCAAAGCACAGTACCTTAGCGGGAGAAGGTCCTACAATGAGCAGTTCTTC
TRBV11-3	once	TRBJ2-7	TRBD2	15	CASSFGLAGTYEQYF	TGTGCCAGCAGCTTCGGACTAGCGGGAACGTACGAGCAGTACTTC
TRBV7-2	-	TRBJ2-7	TRBD1	15	CASSPRDRPIYEQYF	TGTGCCAGCAGCCCTAGGGACAGGCCTATCTACGAGCAGTACTTC
TRBV1	once	TRBJ2-5	-	20	CTSSRDTFQTSGASQETQYF	TGCACCAGCAGCCGGGACACCTTTCAGACTAGCGGGGCCTCCCAAGAGACCCAGTACTTC
TRBV5-1	-	TRBJ1-2	TRBD1	15	CASSSGDRLLYGYTF	TGCGCCAGCAGCTCAGGGGACAGGCTTCTGTATGGCTACACCTTC